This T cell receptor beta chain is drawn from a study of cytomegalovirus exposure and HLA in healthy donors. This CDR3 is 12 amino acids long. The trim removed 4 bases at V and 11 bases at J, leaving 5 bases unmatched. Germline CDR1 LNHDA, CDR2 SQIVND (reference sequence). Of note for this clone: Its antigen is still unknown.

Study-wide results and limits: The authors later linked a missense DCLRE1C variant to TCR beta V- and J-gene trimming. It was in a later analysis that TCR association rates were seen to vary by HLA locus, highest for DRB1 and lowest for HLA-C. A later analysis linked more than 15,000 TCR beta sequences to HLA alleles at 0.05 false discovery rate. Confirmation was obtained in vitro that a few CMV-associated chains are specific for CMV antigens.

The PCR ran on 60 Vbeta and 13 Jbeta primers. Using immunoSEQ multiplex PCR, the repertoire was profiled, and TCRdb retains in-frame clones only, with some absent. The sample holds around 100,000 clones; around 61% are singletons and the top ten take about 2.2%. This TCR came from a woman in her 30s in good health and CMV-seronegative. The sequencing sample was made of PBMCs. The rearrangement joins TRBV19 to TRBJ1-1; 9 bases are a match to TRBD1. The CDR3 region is CASSTGTGRAFF. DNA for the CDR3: TGTGCCAGTAGTACCGGGACAGGGCGTGCTTTCTTT. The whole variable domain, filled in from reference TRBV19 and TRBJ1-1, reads DGGITQSPKYLFRKEGQNVTLSCEQNLNHDAMYWYRQDPGQGLRLIYYSQIVNDFQKGDIAEGYSVSREKKESFPLTVTSAQKNPTAFYLCASSTGTGRAFFGQGTRLTVV.